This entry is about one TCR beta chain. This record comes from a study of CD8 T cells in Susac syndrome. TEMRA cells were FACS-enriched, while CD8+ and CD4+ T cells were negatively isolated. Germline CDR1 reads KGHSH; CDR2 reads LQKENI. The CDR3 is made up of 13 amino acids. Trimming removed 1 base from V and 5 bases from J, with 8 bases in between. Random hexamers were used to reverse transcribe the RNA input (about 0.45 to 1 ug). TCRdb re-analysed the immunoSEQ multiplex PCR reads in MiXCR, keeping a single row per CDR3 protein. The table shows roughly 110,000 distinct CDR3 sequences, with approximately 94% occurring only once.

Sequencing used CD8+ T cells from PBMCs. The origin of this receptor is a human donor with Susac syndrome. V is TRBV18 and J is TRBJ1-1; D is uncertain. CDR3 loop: CASSPLTWTEAFF. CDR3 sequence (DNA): TGTGCCAGCTCACCACTAACGTGGACTGAAGCTTTCTTT.